A selection of T cell receptor beta chains follows, all from one sample in a study of blood T cell repertoires in COVID-19. Measured with immunoSEQ multiplex PCR; TCRdb has only the in-frame clones, and not every one. The table shows approximately 180,000 clones, with more than 75% occurring only once. The sample comprised peripheral blood. The receptors here all came from a man aged 35-49 years with active or convalescent COVID-19. The CDR3 runs from the conserved cysteine through the conserved F or W. Fields, in order: CDR3 protein, J gene, clone size, V gene. Where a row states a size, it is once, few, many or the class of an expanded clone; other rows omit it.

cdr3_aa: CASQPGEPTYGYTF
j_call: TRBJ1-2
clone_size: .
v_call: TRBV7-9

cdr3_aa: CATSSRRTGLDDTQYF
j_call: TRBJ2-3
clone_size: .
v_call: TRBV15

cdr3_aa: CASSYAGTWGSDTQYF
j_call: TRBJ2-3
clone_size: .
v_call: TRBV6-2/TRBV6-3

cdr3_aa: CASSRSTGLSLSNQPQHF
j_call: TRBJ1-5
clone_size: .
v_call: TRBV6-2/TRBV6-3

cdr3_aa: CASKGGTAQPQHF
j_call: TRBJ1-5
clone_size: .
v_call: TRBV19

cdr3_aa: CAWRGQGYNSPLHF
j_call: TRBJ1-6
clone_size: once
v_call: TRBV30

cdr3_aa: CASSLFARKEPQHF
j_call: TRBJ1-5
clone_size: .
v_call: TRBV5-6

cdr3_aa: CSASSVDRENGRNQPQHF
j_call: TRBJ1-5
clone_size: .
v_call: TRBV20-1

cdr3_aa: CASSVGGRGDTEAFF
j_call: TRBJ1-1
clone_size: .
v_call: TRBV9

cdr3_aa: CASSSPGQGFSNGANYGYTF
j_call: TRBJ1-2
clone_size: .
v_call: TRBV28

cdr3_aa: CSVEASGTEYGYTF
j_call: TRBJ1-2
clone_size: .
v_call: TRBV29-1

cdr3_aa: CASSLRVGGKRGEQYF
j_call: TRBJ2-7
clone_size: .
v_call: TRBV5-6

cdr3_aa: CASSSGSYEQYF
j_call: TRBJ2-7
clone_size: .
v_call: TRBV6-5

cdr3_aa: CASSYLSGSSYNEQFF
j_call: TRBJ2-1
clone_size: few
v_call: TRBV6-5

cdr3_aa: CASSQGQGGGYGYTF
j_call: TRBJ1-2
clone_size: .
v_call: TRBV4-1

cdr3_aa: CASSWPGQGTGGYTF
j_call: TRBJ1-2
clone_size: .
v_call: TRBV5-5

cdr3_aa: CASSGTSGGADIQYF
j_call: TRBJ2-4
clone_size: .
v_call: TRBV5-1

cdr3_aa: CASSLWDRGTYEQYF
j_call: TRBJ2-7
clone_size: .
v_call: TRBV11-2

cdr3_aa: CASSPLHGTGSSGANVLTF
j_call: TRBJ2-6
clone_size: .
v_call: TRBV7-2

cdr3_aa: CASSYLGRRNTEAFF
j_call: TRBJ1-1
clone_size: .
v_call: TRBV6-2/TRBV6-3

cdr3_aa: CASSAPGRNDEQFF
j_call: TRBJ2-1
clone_size: .
v_call: TRBV7-6

cdr3_aa: CASSPGRRGMEELFF
j_call: TRBJ2-2
clone_size: .
v_call: TRBV4-3

cdr3_aa: CASIFSGGASDTQYF
j_call: TRBJ2-3
clone_size: .
v_call: TRBV6-5

cdr3_aa: CSVVRNTEAFF
j_call: TRBJ1-1
clone_size: once
v_call: TRBV29-1

cdr3_aa: CASSYGSRAYGYTF
j_call: TRBJ1-2
clone_size: .
v_call: TRBV6-5

cdr3_aa: CASSLRQGTGLGYGYTF
j_call: TRBJ1-2
clone_size: .
v_call: TRBV28

cdr3_aa: CASSEQAGTEAFF
j_call: TRBJ1-1
clone_size: .
v_call: TRBV10-1

cdr3_aa: CASSSGQAGNSPLHF
j_call: TRBJ1-6
clone_size: .
v_call: TRBV5-1

cdr3_aa: CASSRTSGGSYEQYF
j_call: TRBJ2-7
clone_size: once
v_call: TRBV3-1/TRBV3-2

cdr3_aa: CASSPSRSLRSTGELFF
j_call: TRBJ2-2
clone_size: few
v_call: TRBV19

cdr3_aa: CASSLARHLPNEKLFF
j_call: TRBJ1-4
clone_size: .
v_call: TRBV7-8

cdr3_aa: CASSVLGLAGDYEQYF
j_call: TRBJ2-7
clone_size: .
v_call: TRBV19

cdr3_aa: CAWSVGASSGDEQFF
j_call: TRBJ2-1
clone_size: .
v_call: TRBV30

cdr3_aa: CASTPGPNTGELFF
j_call: TRBJ2-2
clone_size: .
v_call: TRBV6-2/TRBV6-3

cdr3_aa: CASWGGGTYEQYF
j_call: TRBJ2-7
clone_size: .
v_call: TRBV28

cdr3_aa: CASSARPGGYSNQPQHF
j_call: TRBJ1-5
clone_size: .
v_call: TRBV19

cdr3_aa: CASSLPGESHEQFF
j_call: TRBJ2-1
clone_size: .
v_call: TRBV7-9

cdr3_aa: CASSRGADYGYTF
j_call: TRBJ1-2
clone_size: .
v_call: TRBV6-5

cdr3_aa: CASSLHTVNTEAFF
j_call: TRBJ1-1
clone_size: few
v_call: TRBV28

cdr3_aa: CASSLDGGAMYEQYF
j_call: TRBJ2-7
clone_size: .
v_call: TRBV7-2

cdr3_aa: CASSLGASGGTDTQYF
j_call: TRBJ2-3
clone_size: .
v_call: TRBV3-1/TRBV3-2

cdr3_aa: CAQKRSPGELFF
j_call: TRBJ2-2
clone_size: .
v_call: TRBV5-3